This TCR beta chain comes out of a study of response to subunit inactivated influenza vaccine. Looked up from germline, CDR1 is LNHDA and CDR2 is SQIVND (reference sequence). Between the trimmed V and J ends, which lost 0 bases and 3 bases, there was a span of 12 bases. The CDR3 contains 16 residues. TCRdb reanalysed the RT-PCR reads using MiXCR and keeps one entry per CDR3 protein. Here the sample spans some 570,000 distinct CDR3 sequences, about 10% being singletons. These same data were also listed under a study on T cells expressing NK-cell markers. Turning to that study: As the method of synthesis, 5'RACE template switching with UMIs yielded TCR beta cDNA. Within the sequenced cohort of eight donors, seven exhibited HCMV seropositivity and one was seronegative.

Sequencing used PBMCs from blood, obtained on the day of vaccination. The receptor was isolated from a man aged 45-60 years who received an inactivated influenza vaccine. The gene calls are TRBV19 and TRBJ2-1; D call uncertain. The CDR3 coding sequence is TGTGCCAGTAGTATAGATAACTCGGACGGCTACAATGAGCAGTTCTTC. This gives the protein CASSIDNSDGYNEQFF.